This T cell receptor (beta chain) was identified during a study of graft-versus-host responses after intestinal transplantation. V lost 0 bases and J 4 bases, leaving 14 bases between the germline ends. The germline V gene has CDR1 SGDLS and CDR2 YYNGEE. The CDR3 contains 16 residues. Produced via immunoSEQ multiplex PCR; TCRdb's table is partial and in-frame only. The repertoire consists of about 8,100 clones, with 65% to 70% occurring once and the leading ten covering about 9%. Once graft tissue had been processed, intraepithelial and lamina propria lymphocytes were released. This sequence was found in a human patient who received an intestinal transplant, so some T cells may come from the graft donor. The sequenced sample was ileum tissue, obtained roughly 450 days after transplant. The chain combines TRBV9 with TRBJ1-3; tentatively, D is TRBD1 (6 bases). The CDR3 DNA is TGTGCCAGCAGCGTAGCCCTACAGGGTGCCGGAAACACCATATATTTT. It yields the protein CASSVALQGAGNTIYF.